This T cell receptor beta chain stems from a study of siplizumab effects on memory and regulatory T cells. Germline CDR1 is SGHRS and CDR2 is YFSETQ. Trimming took 4 bases from V and 3 from J, leaving 11 bases between them. CDR3 length: 13 residues. About this clone: The antigen remains undetermined.

Profiling relied on immunoSEQ multiplex PCR, and the TCRdb table lists in-frame clones only, not all of them. The sample yields 55,000 to 70,000 clones, 80% to 95% seen once. Study-wide findings and caveats: Tracing alloreactive clones into unstimulated subsets worked for only a minor fraction of them. Most proliferating CD4+ or CD8+ clones, roughly 75-97%, had no naive or memory assignment. There appeared to be greater diversity in naive T cells than in memory cells, and naive T cells seemed major contributors to the alloresponse.

Sample: CD8+ T cells sorted from blood. The source is a human donor in good health. The chain recombines TRBV5-1 with TRBJ2-7, with TRBD2 as a possible D gene (6 bases). The CDR3 nucleotides are TGCGCCAGCAGCACGGGAGAGCTCTACGAGCAGTACTTC. This sequence encodes CASSTGELYEQYF.